Listed here are 26 T cell receptor beta chains from one sample, sequenced in a study of T cells after yellow fever vaccination. TCRdb independently ran MiXCR on the 5' RACE reads; one entry per CDR3 protein. The data hold a few hundred thousand distinct CDR3 sequences, with 8% to 10% observed a single time. Specimen: PBMCs, collected on the day of the first yellow fever vaccination. The receptors stem from a young man who received the YFV17D yellow fever vaccine.

The chain combines TRBV5-1 with TRBJ1-1; D might be TRBD1 (5 bases). The CDR3 contains 19 residues. Germline V gives CDR1 SGHRS, CDR2 YFSETQ. Trimming cost V 2 bases and J 4 bases, with 27 bases left between them. The CDR3 DNA sequence: TGCGCCAGCAGCTTTTCTTTTGTGCAGGGAAGACGGCTGGCCACTGAAGCTTTCTTT. Its translation is CASSFSFVQGRRLATEAFF.

This clonotype was recorded a few times. V is TRBV7-2 and J is TRBJ2-7; D not certain. Germline lookup yields CDR1 SGHTA and CDR2 FQGNSA. Trimming took 1 base from V and 5 from J, leaving 9 bases between them. The CDR3 contains 13 residues. CDR3 amino acids: CASSLVSGNEQYF. The CDR3 nucleotides are TGTGCCAGCAGCTTAGTGTCCGGTAACGAGCAGTACTTC.

This clonotype was observed a few times. Here the CDR3 DNA reads TGCGCCAGTACCAAAGACAGCTCTGGAAACACCATATATTTT. Translation gives CASTKDSSGNTIYF. The chain uses TRBV5-1 and TRBJ1-3; tentative D call: TRBD1 (5 bases). Germline V gene sequence: CDR1 SGHRS, CDR2 YFSETQ. V was pared by 8 bases and J by 0 bases, with 12 bases between. The CDR3 runs to 14 residues.

The rearrangement joins TRBV3-1 to TRBJ2-1, with TRBD2 matching over 15 bases. Unmatched junction bases numbered 11, after V lost 4 bases and J lost 4 bases. Germline V CDR1 and CDR2: LGHDT, YNNKEL (reference sequence). This CDR3 has 19 amino acids. The CDR3 coding sequence is TGTGCCAGCAGCCCGTACTCGGGACTAGCGGGGGGCGGTTACAATGAGCAGTTCTTC. It yields the protein CASSPYSGLAGGGYNEQFF.

This clonotype was counted between two and nine times. The chain uses TRBV5-1 and TRBJ2-3, with D hard to call. This CDR3 is 15 amino acids long. V lost 3 bases, J lost 5 bases, and 16 bases lay in between. CDR1 and CDR2 from the germline V gene are SGHRS and YFSETQ. This CDR3 is CASSYSPNLGDTQYF. CDR3 sequence (DNA): TGCGCCAGCAGCTACTCCCCGAACCTAGGAGATACGCAGTATTTT. Full variable domain (outside the CDR3, taken from reference TRBV5-1 and TRBJ2-3): KAGVTQTPRYLIKTRGQQVTLSCSPISGHRSVSWYQQTPGQGLQFLFEYFSETQRNKGNFPGRFSGRQFSNSRSEMNVSTLELGDSALYLCASSYSPNLGDTQYFGPGTRLTVL.

The V and J genes are TRBV10-2 and TRBJ2-1, with D possibly matching TRBD2 (5 bases). V was trimmed by 9 bases and J by 3 bases, leaving 12 bases between them. CDR3 size: 13 residues. The germline V gene encodes CDR1 WSHSY and CDR2 SAAADI. DNA of the CDR3: TGCGCCAGTGCTGGGGAGATCTACAATGAGCAGTTCTTC. Its protein product is CASAGEIYNEQFF.

This clonotype occurred a few times. This chain links TRBV29-1 with TRBJ1-1, with a possible D match to TRBD1 (5 bases). This CDR3 is 14 amino acids long. The V and J ends lost 4 bases and 1 base respectively, with 13 bases between them. Looked up from germline, CDR1 is SQVTM and CDR2 is ANQGSEA. DNA for the CDR3: TGCAGCGTTGTCCAGGGCCCGGGGAACACTGAAGCTTTCTTT. Translated, it gives CSVVQGPGNTEAFF.

This chain joins TRBV24-1 and TRBJ2-1; D is perhaps TRBD1 or TRBD2 (7 bases each). There are 15 residues in the CDR3. The ends were cut back, 7 bases at V and 8 bases at J, with 20 bases in the middle. Per the germline V gene, CDR1 is KGHDR and CDR2 is SFDVKD. The CDR3 is CATSAGAGGGDEQFF. CDR3 DNA: TGTGCCACCAGCGCAGGGGCAGGGGGAGGGGATGAGCAGTTCTTC.

This clonotype has at least ten counts. The chain uses TRBV7-2 and TRBJ2-3; D not certain. This CDR3 is 14 amino acids long. CDR1 is SGHTA, CDR2 FQGNSA, per germline. With 2 bases removed from V and 2 bases from J, the gap between germline ends came to 8 bases. CDR3 amino acids: CASSLSVNTDTQYF. CDR3 DNA sequence: TGTGCCAGCAGCTTATCTGTGAACACAGATACGCAGTATTTT.

The chain combines TRBV7-2 with TRBJ1-2; D is unresolved. The CDR3 loop spans 12 amino acids. Per the germline V gene, CDR1 is SGHTA and CDR2 is FQGNSA. With 7 bases removed from V and 5 bases from J, the gap between germline ends came to 11 bases. CDR3: CASTLLGYGYTF. DNA for the CDR3: TGTGCCAGCACCCTTCTAGGGTATGGCTACACCTTC.

This chain links TRBV9 with TRBJ2-3; a possible D gene is TRBD2 (6 bases). The germline V and J ends were trimmed by 0 bases and 4 bases, with 12 bases remaining between them. The CDR3 has 15 residues. Germline CDR1 reads SGDLS; CDR2 reads YYNGEE. Written as DNA, the CDR3 is TGTGCCAGCAGCGTAGCCATACAGCGGGCAGATACGCAGTATTTT. This translates into CASSVAIQRADTQYF.

The V gene is TRBV6-5, the J gene TRBJ2-3; D ambiguous. CDR3 size: 15 residues. Germline V gives CDR1 MNHEY, CDR2 SVGAGI. Trimming pared 0 bases from V and 7 bases from J, leaving 14 bases between. CDR3 coding DNA: TGTGCCAGCAGTTACTCGGGGAAACTGTATAATACGCAGTATTTT. It specifies CASSYSGKLYNTQYF.

This clonotype came up many times. The V and J genes are TRBV7-2 and TRBJ2-1, with TRBD2 matching 7 bases. The CDR3 is 14 amino acids. V lost 5 bases and J lost 8; bases outside the gene matches: 9. Germline V gives CDR1 SGHTA, CDR2 FQGNSA. DNA of the CDR3: TGTGCCAGCAGCCCCCGCCGGAGCGGGGATGAGCAGTTCTTC. Translated: CASSPRRSGDEQFF.

This clonotype was picked up a small number of times. The chain has TRBV27 and TRBJ1-6; no reliable D call. Trimming removed 6 bases from V and 9 bases from J, with 15 bases in between. The CDR3 contains 14 residues. Germline V CDR1 and CDR2: MNHEY, SMNVEV (reference sequence). CDR3 coding DNA: TGTGCCAGCAGGCCCACCCAGATTCGTTCACCCCTCCACTTT. Residues: CASRPTQIRSPLHF.

Only a few counts were recorded for this clonotype. The chain recombines TRBV5-1 with TRBJ2-1; D is possibly TRBD2 (5 bases). The V gene lost 1 base and the J gene lost 6 bases, with 17 bases spanning the gap. The CDR3 extends over 16 amino acids. The germline CDR1 and CDR2 sequences are SGHRS and YFSETQ. The CDR3 spells CASSLYEVGEFNEQFF. In DNA, the CDR3 is TGCGCCAGCAGCTTGTATGAGGTTGGGGAGTTCAATGAGCAGTTCTTC.

The chain is built from TRBV7-9 and TRBJ2-3; 7 bases fit TRBD2. The CDR3 totals 14 residues. Germline CDR1 reads SEHNR; CDR2 reads FQNEAQ (reference sequence). Trimming removed 7 bases from V and 4 bases from J; junction bases left unmatched: 8. CDR3 DNA sequence: TGTGCCAGCACTCGGCGGGGGTACCCAGATACGCAGTATTTT. Translating gives CASTRRGYPDTQYF.

Many counts were recorded for this clonotype. This rearrangement joins TRBV5-5 to TRBJ2-5, with D hard to call. Per the germline V gene, CDR1 is SGHKS and CDR2 is YYEKEE (reference sequence). The ends were cut back, 0 bases at V and 5 bases at J, with 8 bases in the middle. CDR3 length: 13 residues. CDR3: CASSLVPPETQYF. The CDR3 DNA is TGTGCCAGCAGCTTGGTCCCTCCCGAGACCCAGTACTTC.

This clonotype has a count of ten or more. V and J are TRBV5-1 and TRBJ2-5; a weak D match, TRBD1 (5 bases). The CDR3 has 13 amino acids. V was pared by 4 bases and J by 7 bases, with 14 bases between. Germline values: CDR1 SGHRS, CDR2 YFSETQ. Here the CDR3 DNA reads TGCGCCAGCAGCCTGGACACGGAAGGGACCCAGTACTTC. Its translation is CASSLDTEGTQYF.

This clonotype was seen ten or more times. The chain joins TRBV10-3 to TRBJ2-3, with D tentatively TRBD1 (6 bases). Trimming stripped 4 bases from V and 1 base from J, with 9 bases between. Per germline, CDR1 ENHRY and CDR2 SYGVKD. This CDR3 is 14 amino acids long. CDR3 DNA sequence: TGTGCCATCAGTGTGGGGGCCGGCACAGATACGCAGTATTTT. This translates into CAISVGAGTDTQYF.

This clonotype was counted at least ten times. This chain connects TRBV4-1 to TRBJ1-5; the match to TRBD1 covers 9 bases. Germline lookup yields CDR1 MGHRA and CDR2 YSYEKL. The V segment lost 6 bases and the J segment 3 bases; nucleotides outside the gene matches: 6. This CDR3 has 15 amino acids. In DNA, the CDR3 is TGCGCCAGCAGACCCACAGGGGGCATCAATCAGCCCCAGCATTTT. It specifies CASRPTGGINQPQHF.

In this sample, this clonotype turned up many times. The chain employs TRBV12-3 or TRBV12-4 and TRBJ1-2, with a tentative D call TRBD1 (5 bases). V dropped 2 bases and J dropped 10 bases, with 11 bases sitting between them. The CDR3 spans 12 residues. CDR3 sequence: CASSLQGDAYTF. In nucleotides, the CDR3 is TGTGCCAGCAGTTTACAGGGCGATGCCTACACCTTC.

This clonotype was counted between two and nine times. The chain combines TRBV20-1 with TRBJ2-7; the match to TRBD1 covers 7 bases. Germline V CDR1 and CDR2: DFQATT, SNEGSKA (reference sequence). The CDR3 length is 15 residues. The V and J ends lost 6 bases and 0 bases, in that order; junction bases with no gene match: 11. The CDR3 DNA reads as TGCAGTGCCTCATCGGGGACAGAAGTCTCCTACGAGCAGTACTTC. Translating gives CSASSGTEVSYEQYF.

The chain carries TRBV3-1 and TRBJ1-4, with D perhaps matching TRBD1 (6 bases). V was pared by 1 base and J by 8 bases, with 17 bases between. CDR3 length: 16 amino acids. Germline CDR1 reads LGHDT; CDR2 reads YNNKEL (reference sequence). CDR3 loop: CASSQGPTGFSEKLFF. As DNA, the CDR3 is TGTGCCAGCAGCCAAGGCCCGACAGGATTCAGCGAAAAACTGTTTTTT.

This clonotype was seen many times. The chain uses TRBV7-9 and TRBJ1-4; 8 nucleotides align to TRBD1. V lost 6 bases to trimming and J lost 5 bases; unmatched junction nucleotides: 8. CDR1 and CDR2 from the germline V gene are SEHNR and FQNEAQ (reference sequence). There are 15 residues in the CDR3. This CDR3 reads CASSPQGARNEKLFF. DNA for the CDR3: TGTGCCAGCAGTCCTCAGGGGGCGAGAAATGAAAAACTGTTTTTT.

The chain is built from TRBV5-1 and TRBJ2-2; D call uncertain. The CDR3 consists of 16 residues. The ends were cut back, 0 bases at V and 1 base at J, with 10 bases in the middle. Germline CDR1 reads SGHRS; CDR2 reads YFSETQ. CDR3 region: CASSLASVGNTGELFF. Here the CDR3 DNA reads TGCGCCAGCAGCTTGGCCTCGGTTGGGAACACCGGGGAGCTGTTTTTT.

V is TRBV7-2 and J is TRBJ2-5; TRBD2 matches at 11 bases. The CDR3 loop spans 15 amino acids. CDR1 is SGHTA and CDR2 is FQGNSA in the germline V gene. Trimming cost V 6 bases and J 4 bases; bases outside gene matches: 7. The CDR3 nucleotides are TGTGCCAGCAGGCCAAGACTAGCGGGGACAGAGACCCAGTACTTC. Translation gives CASRPRLAGTETQYF.